These 13 T cell receptor beta chains were sequenced from one sample in a study of beta chain features in type 1 diabetes. The study reverse transcribed the entire isolated RNA, so it sequenced expressed TCRB transcripts. Data came from immunoSEQ multiplex PCR; TCRdb stores just in-frame clones and leaves some out. The sample contains approximately 90,000 clones, roughly a third of which appear only once. Sequenced: stem cell memory CD4+ T cells from blood. The receptors derive from a woman between 18 and 29 years old in good health.

The chain is built from TRBV18 and TRBJ2-7; tentative D call: TRBD1 (6 bases). The CDR3 covers 14 residues. Between the trimmed V and J ends, which lost 2 bases and 5 bases, there was a span of 13 bases. Germline V CDR1 and CDR2: KGHSH, LQKENI. The CDR3 DNA follows: TGTGCCAGCTCACCAAGACAGGTTGAGGACGAGCAGTACTTC. Translating gives CASSPRQVEDEQYF.

J is TRBJ2-7 and V is TRBV29-1; TRBD1 aligns across 7 bases. This CDR3 comprises 13 residues. Per germline, CDR1 SQVTM and CDR2 ANQGSEA. The trim removed 7 bases at V and 6 bases at J, leaving 12 bases unmatched. The CDR3 nucleotides read TGCAGCGGGGCAAGACAGGGAGAAGGCGAGCAGTACTTC. Translation: CSGARQGEGEQYF.

Notes on this clone: This sample includes further DNA sequences coding for the same CDR3. V and J are TRBV7-9 and TRBJ1-5; TRBD1 is a possible D gene (5 bases). From germline, CDR1 is SEHNR and CDR2 FQNEAQ (reference sequence). The V end lost 5 bases, the J end lost 4 bases, and 12 bases lay between the germline ends. The CDR3 runs to 14 residues. The CDR3, as DNA: TGTGCCAGCAGCCCCGGGGGGGGGAATCAGCCCCAGCATTTT. It translates to CASSPGGGNQPQHF.

This clone was observed a handful of times. Other DNA sequences in this sample translate to the same CDR3. The genes are TRBV5-1 and TRBJ1-1, with D unresolved. Trimming took off 2 bases at V and 1 base at J, with 6 bases between the two ends. CDR3 length equals 13 residues. Germline V lookup: CDR1 SGHRS, CDR2 YFSETQ. The DNA for the CDR3 is TGCGCCAGCAGCTTACTGTGGAACACTGAAGCTTTCTTT. It specifies CASSLLWNTEAFF.

The chain recombines TRBV6-5 with TRBJ2-7; D may be TRBD1 (6 bases). V was shortened by 0 bases and J by 5 bases, with 14 bases between the two germline ends. The CDR3 length is 15 residues. Per the germline V gene, CDR1 is MNHEY and CDR2 is SVGAGI. CDR3 sequence: CASSYSQGIENEQYF. CDR3 nucleotide sequence: TGTGCCAGCAGTTACTCTCAGGGGATTGAAAACGAGCAGTACTTC.

This clone was counted a single time. The chain combines TRBV6-1 with TRBJ2-1; D perhaps matches TRBD2 (5 bases). Germline lookup yields CDR1 MNHNS and CDR2 SASEGT. V was cut by 8 bases and J by 0 bases, with 14 bases left in between. This CDR3 has 15 amino acids. CDR3 residues: CASQLGPFSYNEQFF. CDR3 in DNA: TGTGCCAGCCAACTAGGCCCGTTCTCCTACAATGAGCAGTTCTTC.

This sequence joins TRBV7-9 and TRBJ2-7, with TRBD2 identical over 8 bases. CDR1 and CDR2 (germline): SEHNR, FQNEAQ (reference sequence). Trimming cost V 1 base and J 3 bases; bases outside gene matches: 5. The CDR3 extends over 15 amino acids. Written as DNA, the CDR3 is TGTGCCAGCAGCTTAGGAAGCGCGGGAGGCTACGAGCAGTACTTC. This codes for CASSLGSAGGYEQYF.

The sample holds a few counts of this clone. The chain carries TRBV4-3 and TRBJ1-1; the D gene is possibly TRBD1 (6 bases). This CDR3 has 13 residues. V lost 1 base and J lost 7, with 10 bases in between. Germline lookup yields CDR1 LGHNA and CDR2 YSLEER. In DNA form, the CDR3 reads TGCGCCAGCAGCCAAGGGACAGCGCATGAAGCTTTCTTT. Encoded protein: CASSQGTAHEAFF.

The V and J genes are TRBV5-6 and TRBJ1-1; a possible D gene is TRBD1 (6 bases). CDR3 length equals 16 residues. Germline CDR1 SGHDT, CDR2 YYEEEE. V lost 4 bases and J 4 bases, leaving 20 bases between the germline ends. The CDR3 DNA reads TGTGCCAGCAGCCCCGACAAGGGGGTACGTCCCACTGAAGCTTTCTTT. As protein: CASSPDKGVRPTEAFF.

V is TRBV19 and J is TRBJ2-5, with D possibly being TRBD2 (6 bases). Germline V lookup: CDR1 LNHDA, CDR2 SQIVND (reference sequence). The CDR3 consists of 17 residues. Trimming cost V 4 bases and J 1 base, with 19 bases left between them. CDR3 loop: CASSSRIVGGTQETQYF. CDR3 DNA sequence: TGTGCCAGTAGTAGCCGAATCGTGGGGGGAACCCAAGAGACCCAGTACTTC.

The rearrangement uses TRBV6-5 and TRBJ1-2; D is undetermined. In germline, CDR1 is MNHEY, CDR2 SVGAGI. V lost 2 bases and J 4 bases, leaving 14 bases between the germline ends. This CDR3 has 15 residues. For the CDR3, the DNA is TGTGCCAGCAGTTACGTGGGAGATTCAGGCTATGGCTACACCTTC. Its protein product is CASSYVGDSGYGYTF.

CDR3 sequence: CASRKTGEADTQYF. The DNA of the CDR3 is TGTGCCAGCAGGAAGACAGGGGAGGCAGATACGCAGTATTTT. This chain connects TRBV11-2 to TRBJ2-3; 8 positions agree with TRBD1. This CDR3 is 14 amino acids long. From germline, CDR1 is SGHAT and CDR2 FQNNGV. The J segment lost 4 bases and the V segment lost 6 bases, leaving 6 bases of the junction unmatched.

The table lists this clone with a few counts. The chain links TRBV18 to TRBJ2-7; TRBD2 matches at 14 bases. Germline CDR1 reads KGHSH; CDR2 reads LQKENI. Germline trimming cut 3 bases from V and 2 bases from J; bases unmatched to any gene: 3. CDR3 length: 16 amino acids. The DNA for the CDR3 is TGTGCCAGCTCACCCGGGACTAGCGGGAGCGCCTACGAGCAGTACTTC. This encodes CASSPGTSGSAYEQYF. The variable domain in full, with the rest retrieved from reference TRBV18 and TRBJ2-7, is NAGVMQNPRHLVRRRGQEARLRCSPMKGHSHVYWYRQLPEEGLKFMVYLQKENIIDESGMPKERFSAEFPKEGPSILRIQQVVRGDSAAYFCASSPGTSGSAYEQYFGPGTRLTVT.